Listed here are 23 T cell receptor beta chains from one sample, sequenced in a study of beta chain features in type 1 diabetes. Study findings and constraints: A moderate, significant TCRB CDR3 shortening appeared in type 1 diabetes across four CD4+ subsets.

These receptors are not linked to any known antigen. cDNA synthesis used the whole RNA isolate, giving expressed TCRB sequences. Repertoires were generated with immunoSEQ multiplex PCR, while TCRdb's copy carries only in-frame clones and drops some. The data hold some 240,000 clones, with roughly 17% observed a single time. Material for sequencing was naive CD4+ T cells from blood. These receptors all come from a young man with type 1 diabetes.

A few counts support this clone. The chain couples TRBV9 to TRBJ2-1, with TRBD2 identical over 11 bases. CDR1 SGDLS and CDR2 YYNGEE come from the germline V gene. The CDR3 has 14 residues. The trim removed 3 bases at V and 5 bases at J, leaving 1 base unmatched. In DNA form, the CDR3 reads TGTGCCAGCAGCGCGACTAGCGGGAACAATGAGCAGTTCTTC. Its protein product is CASSATSGNNEQFF. The entire variable domain, with the rest obtained from reference TRBV9 and TRBJ2-1, is as follows: DSGVTQTPKHLITATGQRVTLRCSPRSGDLSVYWYQQSLDQGLQFLIQYYNGEERAKGNILERFSAQQFPDLHSELNLSSLELGDSALYFCASSATSGNNEQFFGPGTRLTVL.

The rearrangement links TRBV9 to TRBJ2-5; D is possibly TRBD2 (5 bases). V was cut by 3 bases and J by 1 base, with 13 bases left in between. CDR1 and CDR2 (germline): SGDLS, YYNGEE. The CDR3 has 15 amino acids. The DNA for the CDR3 is TGTGCCAGCAGCGGGCCTCGGACTTCCCAAGAGACCCAGTACTTC. It encodes CASSGPRTSQETQYF.

This clone was recorded a few times. The chain carries TRBV30 and TRBJ2-1; D is undetermined. The germline CDR1 and CDR2 sequences are GTSNPN and SVGIG (reference sequence). CDR3 length: 11 amino acids. Trimming took 5 bases from V and 4 from J, leaving 6 bases between them. The CDR3 bases are TGTGCCTGGGGTAAATACAATGAGCAGTTCTTC. It yields the protein CAWGKYNEQFF.

The rearrangement joins TRBV29-1 to TRBJ1-3; D perhaps matches TRBD1 (5 bases). The V and J ends lost 4 bases and 0 bases respectively, with 13 bases between them. There are 15 residues in the CDR3. Germline CDR1 and CDR2: SQVTM and ANQGSEA. The CDR3 DNA is TGCAGCGTTGCTCCGACAGTCCGCTCTGGAAACACCATATATTTT. Encoded protein: CSVAPTVRSGNTIYF.

The genes are TRBV14 and TRBJ2-1; 8 positions agree with TRBD2. This CDR3 comprises 13 residues. Germline CDR1 and CDR2: SGHDN and FVKESK. Trimming at V came to 4 bases and at J to 7 bases, leaving 3 bases not matched to a gene. The CDR3 coding sequence is TGTGCCAGCAGCCCGGGACTAGTAAATGAGCAGTTCTTC. Translated, it gives CASSPGLVNEQFF.

The rearrangement links TRBV29-1 to TRBJ1-1, with D unresolved. The length of the CDR3 is 10 residues. Germline loops: CDR1 SQVTM, CDR2 ANQGSEA. V was clipped by 7 bases and J by 4 bases, with 7 bases between them. CDR3 loop: CSASVTEAFF. DNA for the CDR3: TGCAGCGCGTCAGTCACTGAAGCTTTCTTT.

The chain couples TRBV7-9 to TRBJ2-5; D not certain. Germline V gives CDR1 SEHNR, CDR2 FQNEAQ (reference sequence). This CDR3 spans 13 amino acids. With 1 base removed from V and 4 bases from J, the gap between germline ends came to 7 bases. The CDR3 coding sequence is TGTGCCAGCAGCTTAGTTTGGAGAGAGACCCAGTACTTC. This sequence encodes CASSLVWRETQYF.

Only a few counts were recorded for this clone. The rearrangement uses TRBV4-1 and TRBJ2-7, with D unclear. The ends were cut back, 1 base at V and 1 base at J, with 11 bases in the middle. This CDR3 contains 15 residues. Germline assignment: CDR1 MGHRA and CDR2 YSYEKL. CDR3 in DNA: TGCGCCAGCAGCCAAGCGTGGACCGTTTCCTACGAGCAGTACTTC. Amino acids: CASSQAWTVSYEQYF.

V gene TRBV4-3 combines with J gene TRBJ2-1; 9 bases agree with TRBD2. This CDR3 is 16 amino acids long. V shed 2 bases and J 7 bases; nucleotides not matched to a gene: 9. Germline lookup yields CDR1 LGHNA and CDR2 YSLEER. CDR3: CASSQTSGPPQNEQFF. DNA for the CDR3: TGCGCCAGCAGCCAAACTAGCGGGCCGCCTCAGAATGAGCAGTTCTTC.

This clone turned up a few times. J is TRBJ1-1 and V is TRBV14; D might be TRBD1 (5 bases). Germline V CDR1 and CDR2: SGHDN, FVKESK. The CDR3 extends over 11 amino acids. The ends were cut back, 3 bases at V and 7 bases at J, with 6 bases in the middle. Written as DNA, the CDR3 is TGTGCCAGCAGCCAGCAGGGTGAAGCTTTCTTT. This translates into CASSQQGEAFF.

This clone was detected a few times. This chain uses TRBV15 with TRBJ2-7; TRBD1 might be the D (5 bases). Germline CDR1 and CDR2: LNHNV and YYDKDF (reference sequence). Trimming removed 0 bases at V and 0 bases at J, with 9 bases between. The CDR3 has 15 amino acids. The CDR3 DNA reads TGTGCCACCAGCAGAGATCCCGGACACTCCTACGAGCAGTACTTC. Translating it yields CATSRDPGHSYEQYF.

The V gene is TRBV9, the J gene TRBJ2-7; D is perhaps TRBD2 (7 bases). Germline CDR1 is SGDLS and CDR2 is YYNGEE. The CDR3 covers 15 residues. Deletions cut 4 bases from V and 5 bases from J, with 19 bases between. The CDR3: CASSPRGGSDDEQYF. In nucleotides, the CDR3 is TGTGCCAGCAGCCCCAGGGGCGGGAGTGACGACGAGCAGTACTTC.

A few counts support this clone. The rearrangement links TRBV5-1 to TRBJ2-4, with 8 bases lining up with TRBD1. The V gene's germline CDR1 is SGHRS and CDR2 YFSETQ. This CDR3 comprises 15 residues. J lost 14 bases, V lost 2 bases, and 15 bases had no gene match. The CDR3 coding sequence is TGCGCCAGCAGCTTACACGGACAGGGCGCAGGCGAAAAGTACTTC. Translation gives CASSLHGQGAGEKYF.

The chain employs TRBV30 and TRBJ2-3, with TRBD1 matching over 8 bases. V shed 2 bases and J 2 bases; nucleotides not matched to a gene: 6. The CDR3 runs 15 residues. Germline V gene lookup returns CDR1 GTSNPN and CDR2 SVGIG (reference sequence). The CDR3 region has the DNA TGTGCCTGGAGTCCTTGGACAGGGTCCACAGATACGCAGTATTTT. Translated: CAWSPWTGSTDTQYF.

The V gene is TRBV7-3, the J gene TRBJ2-3; 7 bases are a match to TRBD1. V gave up 6 bases and J gave up 8 bases; unmatched junction bases: 5. The CDR3 totals 12 residues. Germline V gene sequence: CDR1 SGHTA, CDR2 FQGTGA. The CDR3 DNA sequence: TGTGCCAGCAGTTTTACAGGGGCTACGCAGTATTTT. Its translation: CASSFTGATQYF.

This clone was observed a few times. The V call is TRBV7-2, the J call TRBJ2-3, with D unclear. In germline, CDR1 is SGHTA, CDR2 FQGNSA. V dropped 5 bases and J dropped 8 bases, with 8 bases sitting between them. The CDR3 is 11 amino acids. This chain's CDR3 is CASSIPGTQYF. For the CDR3, the DNA is TGTGCCAGCAGCATTCCGGGTACGCAGTATTTT.

The table lists this clone with a few counts. The rearrangement joins TRBV28 to TRBJ2-1, with 15 bases identical to TRBD2. V lost 5 bases, J lost 9 bases, and 8 bases stayed unmatched. Germline V gene lookup returns CDR1 MDHEN and CDR2 SYDVKM. This CDR3 is built from 16 residues. The CDR3 DNA reads as TGTGCCAGCAGTGCCGGACTAGCGGGAGGGCGGAGTGAGCAGTTCTTC. Translated, it gives CASSAGLAGGRSEQFF.

This clone appeared a single time. This rearrangement joins TRBV30 to TRBJ2-7; possible D gene TRBD1, 5 bases. This CDR3 is 11 amino acids long. Trimming removed 5 bases at V and 2 bases at J, with 7 bases between. CDR1 is GTSNPN, CDR2 SVGIG, per germline (reference sequence). The CDR3 DNA follows: TGTGCCTGGGGCAGGGCCTACGAGCAGTACTTC. Protein: CAWGRAYEQYF.

J is TRBJ2-5 and V is TRBV7-2, with 12 bases matching TRBD2. V lost 2 bases, J lost 4 bases, and 11 bases stayed unmatched. The CDR3 spans 18 residues. CDR1 and CDR2 (germline): SGHTA, FQGNSA. The CDR3 DNA follows: TGTGCCAGCAGCTTAAGGCCCTCTAGCGGGAGGGCTGGAGAGACCCAGTACTTC. This codes for CASSLRPSSGRAGETQYF.

This clone was picked up a small number of times. The chain recombines TRBV7-2 with TRBJ2-1, with D perhaps TRBD2 (6 bases). The germline CDR1 and CDR2 sequences are SGHTA and FQGNSA. The CDR3 is 16 residues long. V was trimmed by 6 bases and J by 7 bases, leaving 22 bases between them. The CDR3 is CASSTKETSIRNEQFF. The CDR3 bases are TGTGCCAGCAGTACAAAAGAAACTAGCATTAGGAATGAGCAGTTCTTC. Supplemented by reference TRBV7-2 and TRBJ2-1, the full variable domain reads GAGVSQSPSNKVTEKGKDVELRCDPISGHTALYWYRQSLGQGLEFLIYFQGNSAPDKSGLPSDRFSAERTGGSVSTLTIQRTQQEDSAVYLCASSTKETSIRNEQFFGPGTRLTVL.

The chain links TRBV5-4 to TRBJ1-1; D remains unclear. The CDR3 is made up of 11 amino acids. The V and J ends lost 2 bases and 7 bases respectively, with 6 bases between them. Germline-derived CDR1 and CDR2 are SGHNT and YYREEE (reference sequence). CDR3 amino acids: CASSFSGEAFF. DNA for the CDR3: TGTGCCAGCAGCTTTTCCGGTGAAGCTTTCTTT.

The chain couples TRBV9 to TRBJ1-1; unclear D gene. There are 16 residues in the CDR3. Germline loops: CDR1 SGDLS, CDR2 YYNGEE. Trimming cost V 0 bases and J 4 bases, with 16 bases left between them. The DNA of the CDR3 is TGTGCCAGCAGCGTAGGATTGGAGTATTGGAGCACTGAAGCTTTCTTT. It encodes CASSVGLEYWSTEAFF.

The V call is TRBV7-9, the J call TRBJ1-2; D remains ambiguous. Germline V gene sequence: CDR1 SEHNR, CDR2 FQNEAQ (reference sequence). The CDR3 is 13 residues long. V was clipped by 4 bases and J by 7 bases, with 13 bases between them. In DNA form, the CDR3 reads TGTGCCAGCAGCTCCCAAGGGCTGAGTGGCTACACCTTC. Translated: CASSSQGLSGYTF.